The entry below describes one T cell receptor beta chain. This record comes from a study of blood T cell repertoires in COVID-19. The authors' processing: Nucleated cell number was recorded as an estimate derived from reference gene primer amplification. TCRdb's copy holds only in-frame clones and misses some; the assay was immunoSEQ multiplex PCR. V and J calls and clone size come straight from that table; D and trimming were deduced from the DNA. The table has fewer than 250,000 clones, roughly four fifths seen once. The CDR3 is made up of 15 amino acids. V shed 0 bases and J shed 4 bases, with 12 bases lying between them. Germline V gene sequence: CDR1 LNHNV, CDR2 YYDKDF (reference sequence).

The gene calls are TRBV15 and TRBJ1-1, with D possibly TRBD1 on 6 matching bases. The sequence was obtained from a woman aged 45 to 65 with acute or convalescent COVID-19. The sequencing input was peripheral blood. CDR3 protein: CATSRDQGMGTEAFF. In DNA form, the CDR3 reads TGTGCCACCAGCAGAGATCAGGGGATGGGCACTGAAGCTTTCTTT.